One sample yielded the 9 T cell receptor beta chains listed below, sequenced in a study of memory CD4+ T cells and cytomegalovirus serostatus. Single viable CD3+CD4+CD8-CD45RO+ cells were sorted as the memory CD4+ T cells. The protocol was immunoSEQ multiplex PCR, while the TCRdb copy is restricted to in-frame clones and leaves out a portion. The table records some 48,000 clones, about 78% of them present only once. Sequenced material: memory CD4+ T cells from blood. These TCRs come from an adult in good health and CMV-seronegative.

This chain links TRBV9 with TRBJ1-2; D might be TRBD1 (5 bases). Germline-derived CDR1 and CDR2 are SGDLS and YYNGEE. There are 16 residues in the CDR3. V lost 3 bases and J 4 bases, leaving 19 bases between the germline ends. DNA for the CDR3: TGTGCCAGCAGCGCCGACTCGACAGCGTCGGGCTATGGCTACACCTTC. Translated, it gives CASSADSTASGYGYTF.

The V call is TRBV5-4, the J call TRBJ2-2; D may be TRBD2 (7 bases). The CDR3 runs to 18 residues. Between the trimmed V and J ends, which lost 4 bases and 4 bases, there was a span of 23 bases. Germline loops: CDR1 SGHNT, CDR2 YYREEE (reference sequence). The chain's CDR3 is CASSPRGGLGKFTGELFF. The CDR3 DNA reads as TGTGCCAGCAGCCCCCGCGGGGGCCTTGGGAAGTTCACCGGGGAGCTGTTTTTT.

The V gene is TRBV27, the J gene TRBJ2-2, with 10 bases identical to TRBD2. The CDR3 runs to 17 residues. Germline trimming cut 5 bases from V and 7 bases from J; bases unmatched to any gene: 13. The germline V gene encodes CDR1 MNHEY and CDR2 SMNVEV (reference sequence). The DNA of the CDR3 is TGTGCCAGCAGTCCCAAAGAACGACTAGCGGGCGGCGGGGAGCTGTTTTTT. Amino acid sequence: CASSPKERLAGGGELFF.

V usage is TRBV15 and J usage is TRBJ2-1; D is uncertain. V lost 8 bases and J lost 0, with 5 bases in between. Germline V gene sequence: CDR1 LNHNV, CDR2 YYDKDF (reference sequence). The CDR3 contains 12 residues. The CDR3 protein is CATGTSYNEQFF. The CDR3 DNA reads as TGTGCCACCGGAACCTCCTACAATGAGCAGTTCTTC.

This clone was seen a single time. The CDR3 spells CASSPWTGGTSGEQFF. The CDR3 bases are TGTGCCAGCTCACCGTGGACAGGGGGTACCTCGGGTGAGCAGTTCTTC. The genes are TRBV18 and TRBJ2-1, with 10 bases fitting TRBD1. Germline V lookup: CDR1 KGHSH, CDR2 LQKENI. V gave up 3 bases and J gave up 9 bases; unmatched junction bases: 11. The CDR3 totals 16 residues.

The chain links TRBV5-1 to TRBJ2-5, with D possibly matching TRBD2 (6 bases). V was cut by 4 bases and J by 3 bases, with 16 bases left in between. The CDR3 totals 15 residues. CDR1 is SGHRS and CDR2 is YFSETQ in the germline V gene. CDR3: CASSPGTGTEETQYF. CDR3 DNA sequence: TGCGCCAGCAGCCCAGGGACGGGGACTGAAGAGACCCAGTACTTC.

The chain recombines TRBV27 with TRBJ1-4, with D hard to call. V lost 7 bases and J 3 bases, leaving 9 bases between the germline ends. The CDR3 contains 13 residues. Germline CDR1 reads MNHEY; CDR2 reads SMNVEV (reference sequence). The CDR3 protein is CASNKGPNEKLFF. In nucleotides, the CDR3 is TGTGCCAGCAATAAGGGTCCTAATGAAAAACTGTTTTTT.

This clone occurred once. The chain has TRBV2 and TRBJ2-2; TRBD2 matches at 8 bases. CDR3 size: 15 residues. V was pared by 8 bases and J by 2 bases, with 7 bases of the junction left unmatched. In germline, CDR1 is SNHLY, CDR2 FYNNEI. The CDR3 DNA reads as TGTGCCAGCGGGCCACTAGCGGTCAACACCGGGGAGCTGTTTTTT. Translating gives CASGPLAVNTGELFF.

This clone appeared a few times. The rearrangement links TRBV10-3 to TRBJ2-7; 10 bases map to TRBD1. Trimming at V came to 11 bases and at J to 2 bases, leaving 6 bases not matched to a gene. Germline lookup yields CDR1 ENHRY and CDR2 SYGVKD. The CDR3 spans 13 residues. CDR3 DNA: TGTGCCTCCGCCGGGACAGGGGCCTACGAGCAGTACTTC. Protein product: CASAGTGAYEQYF.